The clone carrying this T cell receptor beta chain was counted once. What it recognizes is unknown. This sample was taken from a study of cytomegalovirus exposure and HLA in healthy donors. Overall study findings and caveats: A later analysis by the authors found several of the most significant clusters apparently linked to common viral pathogens. Follow-up analysis later connected one missense variant in DCLRE1C with trimming of TCR beta V- and J-genes. Earlier analysis found most TCR beta V segments productive about 90% or about 30% of the time. Rarity characterized most TCR sequences, yet some public TCRs appeared in many donors.

Germline V gene data show CDR1 as MNHNY and CDR2 as SVGAGI (reference sequence). CDR3 length equals 15 residues. V lost 8 bases and J lost 3; bases outside the gene matches: 10. The PCR was carried out with 60 Vbeta primers and 13 Jbeta primers. The table came from immunoSEQ multiplex PCR; TCRdb's copy has only in-frame clones and leaves some out. The sample has some 150,000 clones; roughly three quarters are singletons. The chain uses TRBV6-6 and TRBJ1-2; 9 bases line up with TRBD1. The sample was PBMCs. This receptor was taken from a woman aged 40 to 50 in good health and CMV-seronegative. The CDR3: CASARPGQGDYGYTF. CDR3 DNA: TGTGCCAGCGCTCGACCGGGACAGGGAGACTATGGCTACACCTTC.